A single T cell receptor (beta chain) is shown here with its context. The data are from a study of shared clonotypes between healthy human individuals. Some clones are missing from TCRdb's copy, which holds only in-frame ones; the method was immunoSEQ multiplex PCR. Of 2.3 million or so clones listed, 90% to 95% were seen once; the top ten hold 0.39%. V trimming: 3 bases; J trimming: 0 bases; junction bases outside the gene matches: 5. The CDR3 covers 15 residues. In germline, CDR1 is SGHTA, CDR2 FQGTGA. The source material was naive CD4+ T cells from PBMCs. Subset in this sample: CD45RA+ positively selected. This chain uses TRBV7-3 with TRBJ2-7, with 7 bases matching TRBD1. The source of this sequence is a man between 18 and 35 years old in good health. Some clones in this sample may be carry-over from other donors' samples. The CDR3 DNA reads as TGTGCCAGCAGCTTGGGACAGACGAGCTCCTACGAGCAGTACTTC. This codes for CASSLGQTSSYEQYF.